These T cell receptor beta chains were read from a single sample in a study of T-cell reconstitution after alpha-beta-depleted transplantation in children. TCRdb reprocessed the PCR reads with MiXCR, giving one entry per CDR3 protein. In the table there are over 450,000 distinct CDR3 sequences, under 12% of which are singletons. The sequenced sample was PBMCs, obtained before TCRalphabeta/CD19-depleted stem cell transplant. The receptors here all came from a child under 10 years old with inherited bone marrow failure, due to receive a stem cell transplant. The CDR3 runs from the conserved cysteine through the conserved F or W.

CDR3aa | len | j_gene | v_gene
CSATPSGSSGANVLTF | 16 | TRBJ2-6 | TRBV20-1
CASSSVTGSEQYF | 13 | TRBJ2-7 | TRBV7-2
CASSPRTGNDQPQHF | 15 | TRBJ1-5 | TRBV7-2
CASIPSGNSYNEQFF | 15 | TRBJ2-1 | TRBV12-3/TRBV12-4
CASRLGLVRTSGSYEQYF | 18 | TRBJ2-7 | TRBV12-2
CASSTGDEQFF | 11 | TRBJ2-1 | TRBV27
CASSQDWSTEELFGYTF | 17 | TRBJ1-2 | TRBV4-3
CATSRGRSGANVLTF | 15 | TRBJ2-6 | TRBV15
CASSASGRALYEQYF | 15 | TRBJ2-7 | TRBV7-2
CASSYEREGLQLTQYF | 16 | TRBJ2-5 | TRBV6-5
CASSSDRGSTEAFF | 14 | TRBJ1-1 | TRBV28
CASSLDRGPSYEQYF | 15 | TRBJ2-7 | TRBV7-2
CASSYRGRRDNEQFF | 15 | TRBJ2-1 | TRBV28
CASSQDSRTSGISEQYF | 17 | TRBJ2-7 | TRBV4-1
CASSYSVGQVYNEQFF | 16 | TRBJ2-1 | TRBV6-5
CASSSQRVGAGQNIQYF | 17 | TRBJ2-4 | TRBV7-9
CASSVFSGAPDTQYF | 15 | TRBJ2-3 | TRBV9
CSAYVRPRYEQYF | 13 | TRBJ2-7 | TRBV29-1
CASQRTSTGELFF | 13 | TRBJ2-2 | TRBV28
CASSGAWAGAQETQYF | 16 | TRBJ2-5 | TRBV27
CASSVGSSRGENSPLHF | 17 | TRBJ1-6 | TRBV9
CASSVVPTNTGELFF | 15 | TRBJ2-2 | TRBV9
CAWSGGYEQYF | 11 | TRBJ2-7 | TRBV30
CSLRRGTEAFF | 11 | TRBJ1-1 | TRBV29-1
CASSFRTLGELFF | 13 | TRBJ2-2 | TRBV6-2/TRBV6-3
CASRPHATREGFF | 13 | TRBJ2-1 | TRBV5-4
CASRDSGGDNQPQHF | 15 | TRBJ1-5 | TRBV6-1
CASSQDPRGGQSSYNSPLHF | 20 | TRBJ1-6 | TRBV4-1
CASSLDRESSGNTIYF | 16 | TRBJ1-3 | TRBV7-9
CASALGGNYGYTF | 13 | TRBJ1-2 | TRBV28
CASSPRADNEQFF | 13 | TRBJ2-1 | TRBV11-2
CASTLGEILNEQFF | 14 | TRBJ2-1 | TRBV5-1
CASSQLLTGRDEQYF | 15 | TRBJ2-7 | TRBV23-1
CASSQVEGLMETQYF | 15 | TRBJ2-5 | TRBV4-3
CASSAADREYEQYF | 14 | TRBJ2-7 | TRBV6-1
CSIQPNTGELFF | 12 | TRBJ2-2 | TRBV29-1
CAWNWDRLSGEAFF | 14 | TRBJ1-1 | TRBV30
CASSPAGLSEQYF | 13 | TRBJ2-7 | TRBV5-4
CASSQDQQGSSPLHF | 15 | TRBJ1-6 | TRBV4-3
CASRQGDTGELFF | 13 | TRBJ2-2 | TRBV5-1
CASSQGLAEADNEQFF | 16 | TRBJ2-1 | TRBV18